The present T cell receptor (beta chain) was sequenced within a study of cytomegalovirus exposure and HLA in healthy donors. The table came from immunoSEQ multiplex PCR; TCRdb's copy has only in-frame clones and leaves some out. The table lists about 56,000 clones, 89% of them singletons. V lost 5 bases, J lost 3 bases, and 8 bases lay in between. The CDR3 spans 13 residues. CDR1 SGHVS and CDR2 FNYEAQ come from the germline V gene. J is TRBJ2-1 and V is TRBV7-6; no clear D gene. Sequencing was done on a sample of PBMCs. The clonotype was recovered from a woman in her late teens or twenties in good health and CMV-seronegative. CDR3 region: CASSPVNYNEQFF. Here the CDR3 DNA reads TGTGCCAGCAGCCCCGTTAACTACAATGAGCAGTTCTTC.